This T cell receptor beta chain came from a study of molecular identifiers for immune sequencing clone quantification. In the study overall: RNA, taken in replicates from around 18,000 or 91,000 naive CD8 cells, was split five ways, with four sequenced. General study results and limits: For effector cells, clones above 20 RNA copies held over 99% of molecules; for naive cells, under 1%.

This CDR3 has 15 residues. V was clipped by 3 bases and J by 1 base, with 12 bases between them. Germline loops: CDR1 MGHRA, CDR2 YSYEKL. Notes on this clonotype: Its antigen remains unknown.

Naive CD8 T cells underwent sorting with the CD8+CD4-CCR7+CD45RA+ definition. With listed TCR primers and previously described methods, bulk TCR libraries were prepared. In TCRdb, the PCR reads were re-called with MiXCR into one record per CDR3 protein. The sample lists under 600,000 distinct CDR3 sequences, under 30% seen once, with 0.7% to 0.9% in the top ten. This chain uses TRBV4-1 with TRBJ2-5; D perhaps matches TRBD2 (6 bases). The sequence was collected from a human donor in good health. Some libraries in this study had Jurkat cell RNA spiked in. What was sequenced was naive CD8+ T cells from blood, with Jurkat cell RNA spiked in. The subset here: FACS-sorted CD8+CD4-CCR7+CD45RA+ naive T cells. The CDR3 loop reads CASSQPGLRQETQYF. In DNA form, the CDR3 reads TGCGCCAGCAGCCAGCCGGGACTGCGCCAAGAGACCCAGTACTTC.